The rows below give T cell receptor beta chains drawn from one sample of a study of monozygotic twins with inflammatory bowel disease. No DNA is given; TCRdb re-called the 5' RACE reads and lists each CDR3 protein once. With 150,000 to 200,000 distinct CDR3 sequences in the sample, the ten largest clones hold about 7.4%. The sequenced sample consisted of blood. All receptors derive from a human donor with ulcerative colitis or Crohn's disease, or a healthy co-twin of an affected twin (not recorded which). The CDR3 runs from the conserved cysteine through the conserved F or W.

J | V | CDR3
TRBJ2-3 | TRBV15 | CATSSGYDTQYF
TRBJ2-1 | TRBV4-1 | CASSQVGALADYNEQFF
TRBJ1-1 | TRBV20-1 | CSARAVLLTNTEAFF
TRBJ1-2 | TRBV5-4 | CASSLGSYNYGYTF
TRBJ2-5 | TRBV24-1 | CATSDTPKGTQYF
TRBJ1-2 | TRBV4-2 | CASSQGADSGYTF
TRBJ1-1 | TRBV30 | CAWSVTGGTEAFF
TRBJ1-1 | TRBV20-1 | CSASEGSTEAFF
TRBJ1-6 | TRBV20-1 | CSAPPQFQPLLRNSPLHF
TRBJ1-2 | TRBV2 | CASTRGTNGYTF
TRBJ2-5 | TRBV5-1 | CASSPTGALQETQYF
TRBJ2-2 | TRBV4-1 | CASSQELGANTGELFF
TRBJ2-3 | TRBV9 | CASSGPLAGGPLTDTQYF
TRBJ2-1 | TRBV7-6 | CASIPTPGQGGGEQFF
TRBJ2-1 | TRBV5-4 | CASSFGRDNEQFF
TRBJ1-5 | TRBV7-8 | CASSQGGSNQPQHF
TRBJ2-3 | TRBV7-2 | CASSPISHWADTQYF
TRBJ1-5 | TRBV19 | CATTGGESSQHF
TRBJ2-4 | TRBV6-2/TRBV6-3 | CASSFVRAKNIQYF
TRBJ2-4 | TRBV4-3 | CASSQAGGPQRGNIQYF
TRBJ2-3 | TRBV11-2 | CASSLYRGGWQAPTDTQYF
TRBJ2-3 | TRBV5-1 | CASSLPRQDKKTDTQYF
TRBJ2-2 | TRBV10-2 | CASAGAGYTGELFF
TRBJ1-5 | TRBV18 | CASSPLQGVQPLHF
TRBJ1-2 | TRBV3-1 | CASSQDPTQNYGYTF
TRBJ1-2 | TRBV6-1 | CASSPLTGGTNGYTF
TRBJ2-5 | TRBV6-6 | CASSYIGKETQYF
TRBJ2-1 | TRBV3-1 | CASSQGSRPWFF
TRBJ2-7 | TRBV7-9 | CASSWGGDSLIPYEQYF
TRBJ1-4 | TRBV7-9 | CASSLGGLDEKLIF
TRBJ2-3 | TRBV7-6 | CASSTRLAASTDTQYF
TRBJ2-5 | TRBV11-1 | CASSQGLLQQTFQETQYF
TRBJ1-6 | TRBV30 | CALSRTGSDNSPLHF
TRBJ1-6 | TRBV7-6 | CASSDRVSPLHF
TRBJ2-3 | TRBV7-3 | CASSLMSATDTQYF
TRBJ1-1 | TRBV5-1 | CASSLQLGGDTEAFF
TRBJ2-7 | TRBV15 | CATSNYLGDRYEQYF
TRBJ2-5 | TRBV5-4 | CASSLGYAGGLETQYF
TRBJ2-7 | TRBV6-1 | CASNPLTTGQGTSYEQYF
TRBJ1-5 | TRBV11-1 | CASSLCKQGPVRNQPQHF
TRBJ1-6 | TRBV12-3/TRBV12-4 | CASSRTGKNSPLHF
TRBJ2-3 | TRBV5-6 | CASSLWTGTDTQYF